These 25 T cell receptor beta chains share one sample of origin, sequenced in a study of CD8 T cells in ankylosing spondylitis. Study-wide findings and caveats: The study identified a TCR beta motif of fewer than 10 highly homologous variants that appeared characteristic of ankylosing spondylitis blood.

No antigen is known for these receptors. TCRdb fed the 5' RACE reads into MiXCR, producing one record per CDR3 protein. The table lists fewer than 400,000 distinct CDR3 sequences, about a fifth of them singletons. Sequences were obtained from blood, either unsorted or a sorted T cell fraction (not recorded which). The receptor set was obtained from a male donor with ankylosing spondylitis.

This clonotype came up a few times. V gene TRBV5-6 combines with J gene TRBJ2-7; no firm D call. V gave up 0 bases and J gave up 5 bases, with 12 bases separating them. This CDR3 is built from 14 residues. Germline assignment: CDR1 SGHDT and CDR2 YYEEEE. DNA for the CDR3: TGTGCCAGCAGCTTGGCCGGCAGGAAGCACGAGCAGTACTTC. Protein product: CASSLAGRKHEQYF.

V usage is TRBV6-1 and J usage is TRBJ2-1, with 9 bases that match TRBD1. Per germline, CDR1 MNHNS and CDR2 SASEGT. The CDR3 runs to 14 residues. J was trimmed by 4 bases and V by 6 bases; bases with no gene match: 4. The CDR3 region has the DNA TGTGCCAGCAGAGGACAGGGGCCTTACAATGAGCAGTTCTTC. Residues: CASRGQGPYNEQFF.

The genes are TRBV10-3 and TRBJ2-7, with D perhaps matching TRBD1 (6 bases). The CDR3 runs 14 residues. The ends were cut back, 9 bases at V and 0 bases at J, with 15 bases in the middle. Germline V gene lookup returns CDR1 ENHRY and CDR2 SYGVKD. In DNA, the CDR3 is TGTGCCATGGGGGCGGGCGGTAGCTCCTACGAGCAGTACTTC. Encoded protein: CAMGAGGSSYEQYF.

This clonotype was seen a handful of times. The chain recombines TRBV4-1 with TRBJ2-3; D remains unclear. This CDR3 contains 15 residues. V lost 3 bases and J 6 bases, leaving 16 bases between the germline ends. Germline lookup yields CDR1 MGHRA and CDR2 YSYEKL. Written as DNA, the CDR3 is TGCGCCAGCAGCCATGCCAGGAGAGCTGGGGATACGCAGTATTTT. Translation gives CASSHARRAGDTQYF.

J is TRBJ1-1 and V is TRBV19, with D unresolved. The CDR3 totals 14 residues. V gave up 2 bases and J gave up 1 base, with 8 bases separating them. Germline-derived CDR1 and CDR2 are LNHDA and SQIVND (reference sequence). The CDR3, as DNA: TGTGCCAGTAGTATAAACCAGGCGAACACTGAAGCTTTCTTT. It specifies CASSINQANTEAFF. Full variable domain (remainder filled in from reference TRBV19 and TRBJ1-1): DGGITQSPKYLFRKEGQNVTLSCEQNLNHDAMYWYRQDPGQGLRLIYYSQIVNDFQKGDIAEGYSVSREKKESFPLTVTSAQKNPTAFYLCASSINQANTEAFFGQGTRLTVV.

The J gene is TRBJ1-3, the V gene TRBV5-5; D is unclear. Per the germline V gene, CDR1 is SGHKS and CDR2 is YYEKEE (reference sequence). With 1 base removed from V and 0 bases from J, the gap between germline ends came to 8 bases. This CDR3 contains 15 residues. The CDR3 region is CASSLIRGSGNTIYF. DNA for the CDR3: TGTGCCAGCAGCTTGATCCGGGGCTCTGGAAACACCATATATTTT.

A few counts support this clonotype. The chain has TRBV10-3 and TRBJ2-3; D possibly corresponds to TRBD2 (5 bases). CDR3 size: 15 residues. The V end lost 5 bases, the J end lost 2 bases, and 14 bases lay between the germline ends. Germline CDR1 ENHRY, CDR2 SYGVKD. The CDR3 DNA reads TGTGCCATCAGTCCGCGGCTAGCCGACACAGATACGCAGTATTTT. Translated, it gives CAISPRLADTDTQYF.

This chain's CDR3 is CSAGTGVSDTQYF. For the CDR3, the DNA is TGCAGCGCTGGGACAGGCGTCAGCGATACGCAGTATTTT. The chain carries TRBV29-1 and TRBJ2-3; 8 bases fit TRBD1. The J segment lost 6 bases and the V segment lost 7 bases, leaving 9 bases of the junction unmatched. Germline CDR1 and CDR2: SQVTM and ANQGSEA. There are 13 residues in the CDR3.

The chain combines TRBV6-1 with TRBJ2-1; tentative D call: TRBD1 (5 bases). Germline assignment: CDR1 MNHNS and CDR2 SASEGT. The V end was cut by 4 bases, the J end by 1 base, with 8 bases between. The CDR3 spans 14 residues. CDR3: CASSADRSYNEQFF. The CDR3 DNA reads TGTGCCAGCAGTGCAGACAGATCCTACAATGAGCAGTTCTTC.

The chain uses TRBV29-1 and TRBJ1-1; possible D gene TRBD1, 5 bases. This CDR3 has 12 amino acids. V was pared by 2 bases and J by 7 bases, with 11 bases between. Looked up from germline, CDR1 is SQVTM and CDR2 is ANQGSEA. As DNA, the CDR3 is TGCAGCGTTGAAAAACAACAGGATGAAGCTTTCTTT. It translates to CSVEKQQDEAFF. The whole variable domain, filled in from reference TRBV29-1 and TRBJ1-1, reads SAVISQKPSRDICQRGTSLTIQCQVDSQVTMMFWYRQQPGQSLTLIATANQGSEATYESGFVIDKFPISRPNLTFSTLTVSNMSPEDSSIYLCSVEKQQDEAFFGQGTRLTVV.

V usage is TRBV10-3 and J usage is TRBJ2-1, with 8 nucleotides matching TRBD2. Germline V gene sequence: CDR1 ENHRY, CDR2 SYGVKD. V shed 6 bases and J 3 bases; nucleotides not matched to a gene: 7. The CDR3 has 15 residues. CDR3 DNA sequence: TGTGCCATCAGAGGATACGGGAGGGACTACAATGAGCAGTTCTTC. Amino acids: CAIRGYGRDYNEQFF.

In this sample, this clonotype turned up a few times. V usage is TRBV29-1 and J usage is TRBJ2-5; 8 bases match TRBD1. The ends lost 7 bases at V and 4 bases at J; junction bases unmatched: 8. Germline V CDR1 and CDR2: SQVTM, ANQGSEA. The CDR3 runs 13 residues. The CDR3 DNA sequence: TGCAGCGCCCGAGGGCAGGGGGCAGAGACCCAGTACTTC. This encodes CSARGQGAETQYF.

V gene TRBV7-8 combines with J gene TRBJ2-7; D ambiguous. Germline CDR1 and CDR2: SGHVS and FQNEAQ. This CDR3 is built from 13 residues. V lost 1 base to trimming and J lost 7 bases, with 11 bases between them. CDR3 amino acids: CASSLEVLGEQYF. In nucleotides, the CDR3 is TGTGCCAGCAGCTTAGAGGTACTGGGGGAGCAGTACTTC.

This clonotype was detected a few times. The genes are TRBV4-2 and TRBJ2-3; D ambiguous. Trimming stripped 1 base from V and 8 bases from J, with 13 bases between. In germline, CDR1 is LGHNA, CDR2 YNFKEQ. CDR3 length equals 14 residues. CDR3 DNA: TGTGCCAGCAGCCAAGCCGGAAGTCGCGGTACGCAGTATTTT. Translated, it gives CASSQAGSRGTQYF.

There are many counts of this clonotype. This sequence joins TRBV29-1 and TRBJ1-1; D remains unclear. V shed 7 bases and J shed 2 bases, with 5 bases lying between them. The germline gives CDR1 SQVTM, CDR2 ANQGSEA. The CDR3 has 10 amino acids. CDR3 in DNA: TGCAGCGCTGGAAACACTGAAGCTTTCTTT. Its translation is CSAGNTEAFF.

This clonotype was seen more than once but under ten times. V and J are TRBV11-2 and TRBJ2-1; no clear D. Trimming left V 8 bases short and J 0 bases short, with 14 bases between. Germline CDR1 SGHAT, CDR2 FQNNGV. The CDR3 sequence is 15 residues long. CDR3 DNA sequence: TGTGCCAGCGCCGCTCATATTAACTCCTACAATGAGCAGTTCTTC. This gives the protein CASAAHINSYNEQFF.

This rearrangement joins TRBV11-2 to TRBJ1-3, with a weak D call TRBD1 (5 bases). CDR3 length equals 20 residues. The germline CDR1 and CDR2 sequences are SGHAT and FQNNGV. V lost 0 bases, J lost 4 bases, and 25 bases lay in between. The CDR3 nucleotides read TGTGCCAGCAGCTTAGATGCGCGGTGGGCAGGGCGCGTTTCGGGAAACACCATATATTTT. Protein: CASSLDARWAGRVSGNTIYF.

The chain carries TRBV5-1 and TRBJ2-5; D possibly corresponds to TRBD1 (5 bases). Per the germline V gene, CDR1 is SGHRS and CDR2 is YFSETQ. The CDR3 is 14 residues long. Trimming stripped 0 bases from V and 5 bases from J, with 11 bases between. The CDR3 nucleotides read TGCGCCAGCAGCTTGGATGTGGGGCTCGAGACCCAGTACTTC. It translates to CASSLDVGLETQYF.

Only a few counts were recorded for this clonotype. V gene TRBV11-3 combines with J gene TRBJ2-2; 14 nucleotides agree with TRBD2. Looked up from germline, CDR1 is SGHNT and CDR2 is YENEEA. Losses at the gene ends were 4 bases for V and 5 bases for J; bases not matched to a gene: 3. The CDR3 covers 16 residues. The CDR3 reads CASSSGTSGGTGELFF. The CDR3 DNA sequence: TGTGCCAGCAGCTCCGGGACTAGCGGGGGAACCGGGGAGCTGTTTTTT.

The chain is built from TRBV3-1 and TRBJ2-7; D call uncertain. Germline V gene lookup returns CDR1 LGHDT and CDR2 YNNKEL (reference sequence). CDR3 length: 15 residues. V lost 3 bases and J lost 0, with 12 bases in between. CDR3 protein: CASSHGVRVSYEQYF. The CDR3 DNA reads TGTGCCAGCAGCCATGGTGTTCGGGTCTCCTACGAGCAGTACTTC.

This chain links TRBV27 with TRBJ1-2; D might be TRBD1 (5 bases). Per the germline V gene, CDR1 is MNHEY and CDR2 is SMNVEV (reference sequence). V was shortened by 6 bases and J by 3 bases, with 14 bases between the two germline ends. The CDR3 loop spans 14 amino acids. Here the CDR3 reads CASSQRGADYGYTF. The DNA of the CDR3 is TGTGCCAGCAGCCAACGAGGGGCCGACTATGGCTACACCTTC.

This clonotype was seen more than once but under ten times. The CDR3 coding sequence is TGTGCCAGCAACCTAGCGGGGGACCGGGATGAGCAGTTCTTC. It codes for CASNLAGDRDEQFF. The chain has TRBV12-3 or TRBV12-4 and TRBJ2-1, with 10 bases fitting TRBD2. J was trimmed by 8 bases and V by 7 bases; bases with no gene match: 8. The CDR3 covers 14 residues.

The rearrangement joins TRBV19 to TRBJ1-5, with 7 nucleotides matching TRBD1. V lost 6 bases, J lost 3 bases, and 5 bases stayed unmatched. CDR3 length equals 14 residues. Germline V gene sequence: CDR1 LNHDA, CDR2 SQIVND (reference sequence). CDR3 sequence reads: CASSKTGDNQPQHF. CDR3 DNA sequence: TGTGCCAGTAGCAAAACAGGGGACAATCAGCCCCAGCATTTT. Drawing the rest from reference TRBV19 and TRBJ1-5, the complete variable domain is DGGITQSPKYLFRKEGQNVTLSCEQNLNHDAMYWYRQDPGQGLRLIYYSQIVNDFQKGDIAEGYSVSREKKESFPLTVTSAQKNPTAFYLCASSKTGDNQPQHFGDGTRLSIL.

In its sample, this clonotype was seen a few times. The chain carries TRBV11-2 and TRBJ1-4, with D perhaps TRBD1 (5 bases). The CDR3 covers 13 residues. Trimming took off 5 bases at V and 7 bases at J, with 11 bases between the two ends. Per germline, CDR1 SGHAT and CDR2 FQNNGV. CDR3 nucleotide sequence: TGTGCCAGCAGCGCCAGCAGGGCTGAAAAACTGTTTTTT. This gives the protein CASSASRAEKLFF.

The chain employs TRBV5-1 and TRBJ2-3; D possibly corresponds to TRBD1 (6 bases). CDR1 and CDR2 from the germline V gene are SGHRS and YFSETQ. The V and J ends lost 5 bases and 0 bases respectively, with 10 bases between them. The CDR3 spans 14 residues. CDR3 sequence reads: CASRPDRSTDTQYF. The CDR3 bases are TGCGCCAGCAGACCCGACAGGAGCACAGATACGCAGTATTTT.